The present T cell receptor beta chain was sequenced within a study of blood T cell repertoires in COVID-19. Study context: COVID-19 samples, acute and convalescent, were from the United States, Italy and Spain.

The CDR3 has 13 residues. Germline lookup yields CDR1 GTSNPN and CDR2 SVGIG (reference sequence). The V end lost 6 bases, the J end lost 5 bases, and 16 bases lay between the germline ends. The method was immunoSEQ multiplex PCR; TCRdb's version includes in-frame clones alone and lacks a portion of them. The sample lists 130,000 to 150,000 clones, approximately 80% occurring once. The sequence derives from a woman over 75 in a cohort sampled during active or convalescent COVID-19. The source material was peripheral blood. V and J are TRBV30 and TRBJ1-2; a possible D gene is TRBD1 (5 bases). The CDR3 nucleotides read TGTGCCTGTAGGGGAGGCTGGGCGTATGGCTACACCTTC. Amino acid sequence: CACRGGWAYGYTF.